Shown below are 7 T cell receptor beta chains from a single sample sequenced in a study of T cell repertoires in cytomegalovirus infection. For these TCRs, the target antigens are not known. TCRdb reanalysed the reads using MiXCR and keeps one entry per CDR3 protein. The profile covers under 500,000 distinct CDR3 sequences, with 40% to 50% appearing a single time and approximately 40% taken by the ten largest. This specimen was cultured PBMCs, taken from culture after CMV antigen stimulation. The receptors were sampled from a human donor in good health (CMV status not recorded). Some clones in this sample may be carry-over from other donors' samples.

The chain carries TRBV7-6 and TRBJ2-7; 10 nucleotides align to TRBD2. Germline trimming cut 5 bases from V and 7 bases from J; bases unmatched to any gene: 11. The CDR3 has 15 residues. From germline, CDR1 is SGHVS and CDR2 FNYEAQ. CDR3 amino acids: CASSPVTGLAREQYF. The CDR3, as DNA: TGTGCCAGCAGCCCAGTAACGGGACTAGCGCGAGAGCAGTACTTC.

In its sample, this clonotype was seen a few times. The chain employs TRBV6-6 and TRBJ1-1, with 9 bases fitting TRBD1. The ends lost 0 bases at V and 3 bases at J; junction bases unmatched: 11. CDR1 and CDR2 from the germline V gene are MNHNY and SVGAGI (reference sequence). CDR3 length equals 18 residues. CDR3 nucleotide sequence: TGTGCCAGCAGTTACTCCACACAGGGGGCGCCGAGTGACACTGAAGCTTTCTTT. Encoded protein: CASSYSTQGAPSDTEAFF.

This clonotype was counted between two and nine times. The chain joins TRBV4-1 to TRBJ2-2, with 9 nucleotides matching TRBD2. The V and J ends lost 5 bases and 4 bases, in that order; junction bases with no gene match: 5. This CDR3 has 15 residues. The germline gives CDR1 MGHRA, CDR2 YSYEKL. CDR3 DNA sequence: TGCGCCAGCAGCTCGCGGGGGGGAGGCACCGGGGAGCTGTTTTTT. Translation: CASSSRGGGTGELFF.

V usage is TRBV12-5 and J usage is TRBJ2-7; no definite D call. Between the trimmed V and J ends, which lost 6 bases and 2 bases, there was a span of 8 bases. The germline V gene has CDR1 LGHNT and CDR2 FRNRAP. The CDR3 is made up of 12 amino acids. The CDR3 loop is CASGAEAYEQYF. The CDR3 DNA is TGTGCTAGTGGCGCGGAAGCCTACGAGCAGTACTTC.

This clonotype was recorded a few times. The CDR3, as DNA: TGTGCCAGCAGTCTCAGAGGGCTAGCGGGCAGCTCCTACAATGAGCAGTTCTTC. This sequence encodes CASSLRGLAGSSYNEQFF. The genes are TRBV12-3 or TRBV12-4 and TRBJ2-1; 8 bases match TRBD2. Trimming removed 5 bases from V and 0 bases from J; junction bases left unmatched: 12. This CDR3 is 18 amino acids long.

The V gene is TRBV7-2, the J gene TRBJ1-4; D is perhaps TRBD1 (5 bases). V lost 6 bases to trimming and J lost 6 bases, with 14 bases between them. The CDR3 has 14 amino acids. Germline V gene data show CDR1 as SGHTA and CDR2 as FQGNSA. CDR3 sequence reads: CASSKAGSYEKLFF. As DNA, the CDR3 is TGTGCCAGCAGTAAAGCAGGGTCATATGAAAAACTGTTTTTT.

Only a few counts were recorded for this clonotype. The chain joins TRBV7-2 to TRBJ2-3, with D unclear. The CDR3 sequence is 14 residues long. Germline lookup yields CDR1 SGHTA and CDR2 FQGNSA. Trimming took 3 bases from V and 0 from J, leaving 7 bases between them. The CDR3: CASSLYQSTDTQYF. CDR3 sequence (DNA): TGTGCCAGCAGCTTGTACCAGAGCACAGATACGCAGTATTTT.